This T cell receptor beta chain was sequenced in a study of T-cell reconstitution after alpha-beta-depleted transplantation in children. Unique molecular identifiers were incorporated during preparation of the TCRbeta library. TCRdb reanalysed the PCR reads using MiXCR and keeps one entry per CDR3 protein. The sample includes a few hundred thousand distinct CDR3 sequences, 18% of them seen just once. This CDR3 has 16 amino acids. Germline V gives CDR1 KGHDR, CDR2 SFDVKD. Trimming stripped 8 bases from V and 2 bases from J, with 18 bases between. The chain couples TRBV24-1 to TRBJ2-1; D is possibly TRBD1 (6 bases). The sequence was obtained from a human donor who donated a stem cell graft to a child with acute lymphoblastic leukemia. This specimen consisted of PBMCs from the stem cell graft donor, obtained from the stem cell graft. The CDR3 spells CATNAGANSAYNEQFF. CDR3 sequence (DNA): TGTGCCACCAATGCAGGGGCGAATTCAGCCTACAATGAGCAGTTCTTC.